The clone carrying this T cell receptor beta chain came up once. This sample was included in a study of cytomegalovirus exposure and HLA in healthy donors. Primers: 60 Vbeta forward and 13 Jbeta reverse. Libraries were prepared by immunoSEQ multiplex PCR; TCRdb keeps only in-frame clonotypes and omits some of them. The table shows 150,000 to 200,000 clones, with 70% occurring only once. Germline V gives CDR1 SGHNT, CDR2 YYREEE (reference sequence). CDR3 size: 15 residues. V was trimmed by 4 bases and J by 5 bases, leaving 18 bases between them. The TCR was taken from a man younger than 35 in good health and CMV-seropositive. The gene calls are TRBV5-4 and TRBJ2-5; D is possibly TRBD2 (7 bases). The specimen sequenced was PBMCs. The CDR3 here is CASSPPGGGEETQYF. CDR3 bases: TGTGCCAGCAGCCCCCCGGGGGGCGGAGAGGAGACCCAGTACTTC. The whole variable domain, filled in from reference TRBV5-4 and TRBJ2-5, reads ETGVTQSPTHLIKTRGQQVTLRCSSQSGHNTVSWYQQALGQGPQFIFQYYREEENGRGNFPPRFSGLQFPNYSSELNVNALELDDSALYLCASSPPGGGEETQYFGPGTRLLVL.